This T cell receptor (beta chain) emerged from a study of beta chain features in type 1 diabetes. Every bit of the isolated RNA underwent reverse transcription, so sequencing read expressed TCRB transcripts. Repertoires were generated with immunoSEQ multiplex PCR, while TCRdb's copy carries only in-frame clones and drops some. The data contain approximately 170,000 clones, roughly 9% of them seen just once; the ten biggest clones take up 2% to 2.5%. Study findings and constraints: Type 1 diabetes patients had moderately but significantly shorter TCRB CDR3s in all four CD4+ subsets.

CDR1 and CDR2 from the germline V gene are SGHTA and FQGTGA. This CDR3 contains 13 residues. Deletions cut 5 bases from V and 6 bases from J, with 11 bases between. This clone was observed many times. The antigen is undetermined. The TCR sequence derives from a woman aged 18 to 35 in good health. Sequenced sample: central memory CD4+ T cells from blood. The chain employs TRBV7-3 and TRBJ2-1; tentatively, D is TRBD1 (6 bases). The CDR3 here is CASSVQGGNEQFF. In nucleotides, the CDR3 is TGTGCCAGCAGCGTACAGGGTGGCAATGAGCAGTTCTTC.